The rows below give T cell receptor beta chains drawn from one sample of a study of blood T cell repertoires in COVID-19. Method: immunoSEQ multiplex PCR; TCRdb's copy keeps in-frame clones and lacks some. The data contain about 300,000 clones, around 86% of them seen just once; the ten biggest clones take up 4% to 5%. Sequenced input: PBMCs or T cells enriched from blood (not recorded which). The receptor source for this set is a man between 25 and 39 years old who had recovered from COVID-19. Both conserved end residues are part of each CDR3. The D gene is left open where the match is weak. The size of a clone is reported for some rows only, either as once, few or many, or as a class for expanded clones.

NA NA 17 TRBJ1-6 TRBV5-5 CASRFSHGGRPDSPLHF TGTGCCAGCAGGTTTTCACATGGAGGACGGCCGGATTCACCCCTCCACTTT
TRBD2 NA 15 TRBJ2-5 TRBV7-9 CASSLVAGLPETQYF TGTGCCAGCAGCTTAGTAGCGGGGTTGCCAGAGACCCAGTACTTC
NA once 15 TRBJ2-5 TRBV6-2/TRBV6-3 CASSYVGTPEQTQYF TGTGCCAGCAGTTACGTCGGGACACCGGAGCAGACCCAGTACTTC
NA NA 12 TRBJ2-5 TRBV6-2/TRBV6-3 CASSYRRETQYF TGTGCCAGCAGTTACCGCCGGGAGACCCAGTACTTC
NA few 16 TRBJ1-4 TRBV12-1 CASSLSDRATNEKLFF TGTGCCAGCAGCTTAAGCGACAGGGCAACTAATGAAAAACTGTTTTTT
NA once 14 TRBJ1-5 TRBV18 CASSPGGEGQPQHF TGTGCCAGCTCACCGGGAGGGGAAGGTCAGCCCCAGCATTTT
TRBD1 NA 13 TRBJ2-3 TRBV2 CASRGTAVDTQYF TGTGCCAGCAGGGGGACAGCTGTGGATACGCAGTATTTT
TRBD2 NA 16 TRBJ2-1 TRBV5-4 CASSFFAGGSYNEQFF TGTGCCAGCAGCTTTTTCGCGGGAGGCTCCTACAATGAGCAGTTCTTC
NA NA 16 TRBJ1-5 TRBV27 CASSPLAGQRGTPQHF TGTGCCAGCAGTCCCCTCGCCGGACAGCGGGGTACGCCCCAGCATTTT
TRBD1 NA 17 TRBJ2-3 TRBV19 CASSMVVGQGAIDTQYF TGTGCCAGTAGTATGGTCGTGGGACAGGGGGCTATAGATACGCAGTATTTT
TRBD1 NA 14 TRBJ1-2 TRBV28 CASRYTGGWYGYTF TGTGCCAGCAGGTATACAGGGGGTTGGTATGGCTACACCTTC
TRBD1 NA 15 TRBJ2-3 TRBV7-9 CASGHRDRGTDTQYF TGTGCCAGCGGCCACCGGGACAGGGGAACAGATACGCAGTATTTT
TRBD1 NA 15 TRBJ1-1 TRBV10-1 CASSDSTGVDTEAFF TGCGCCAGCAGTGACTCGACAGGGGTGGACACTGAAGCTTTCTTT
TRBD2 NA 17 TRBJ2-7 TRBV5-6 CASSYQRGGHNEIEQYF TGTGCCAGCAGCTACCAGCGGGGGGGCCACAATGAAATCGAGCAGTACTTC
NA once 17 TRBJ1-1 TRBV4-2 CASSQEGATAMNTEAFF TGTGCCAGCAGCCAAGAAGGGGCCACAGCAATGAACACTGAAGCTTTCTTT
NA NA 15 TRBJ1-3 TRBV30 CAWSVNRPAGNTIYF TGTGCCTGGAGTGTCAACAGGCCGGCTGGAAACACCATATATTTT
NA NA 13 TRBJ2-5 TRBV5-6 CASSLPGPETQYF TGTGCCAGCAGCTTGCCTGGGCCGGAGACCCAGTACTTC
NA NA 14 TRBJ2-6 TRBV11-3 CASSLVSGANVLTF TGTGCCAGCAGCTTAGTATCCGGGGCCAACGTCCTGACTTTC
NA few 13 TRBJ1-4 TRBV21-1 CASLQGINEKLFF TGTGCCAGCCTACAGGGGATCAATGAAAAACTGTTTTTT
TRBD1 few 19 TRBJ1-3 TRBV19 CASESWDRRTILSGNTIYF TGTGCCAGTGAATCGTGGGACAGGCGCACCATACTCTCTGGAAACACCATATATTTT
TRBD1 few 13 TRBJ2-3 TRBV2 CARTGGSTDTQYF TGTGCCAGGACAGGGGGTTCAACAGATACGCAGTATTTT
NA few 13 TRBJ1-5 TRBV7-8 CASSLGGPQPQHF TGTGCCAGCAGCTTAGGGGGGCCTCAGCCCCAGCATTTT
TRBD1 NA 16 TRBJ1-4 TRBV19 CASSIGQGARNEKLFF TGTGCCAGTAGTATAGGCCAGGGGGCGAGGAATGAAAAACTGTTTTTT
NA NA 17 TRBJ1-5 TRBV7-9 CASSPGREPLFNQPQHF TGTGCCAGCAGCCCCGGGAGGGAGCCCCTGTTCAATCAGCCCCAGCATTTT
NA NA 14 TRBJ1-4 TRBV30 CAWSVGSTGEKLFF TGTGCCTGGAGTGTAGGCTCCACGGGTGAAAAACTGTTTTTT
TRBD1 NA 15 TRBJ2-7 TRBV9 CASSPRDREPYEQYF TGTGCCAGCAGCCCGAGGGACAGGGAACCCTACGAGCAGTACTTC
NA NA 14 TRBJ2-2 TRBV4-1 CASSLRTVDGELFF TGCGCCAGCAGCCTCCGGACAGTTGACGGGGAGCTGTTTTTT
NA few 14 TRBJ2-2 TRBV11-2 CASSLGPGTGELFF TGTGCCAGCAGCTTAGGTCCGGGTACCGGGGAGCTGTTTTTT
NA few 15 TRBJ1-3 TRBV27 CASSSASRGGNTIYF TGTGCCAGCAGTTCCGCCTCCCGAGGGGGAAACACCATATATTTT
TRBD1 NA 18 TRBJ1-2 TRBV11-3 CASSLAGTGSSLGYGYTF TGTGCCAGCAGCTTAGCGGGGACAGGATCATCACTAGGCTATGGCTACACCTTC
NA NA 13 TRBJ2-7 TRBV6-5 CASSYSIGREQYF TGTGCCAGCAGTTACTCAATCGGTCGCGAGCAGTACTTC
NA NA 13 TRBJ2-2 TRBV23-1 CASSREDTGELFF TGCGCCAGCAGTCGGGAGGATACGGGGGAGCTGTTTTTT
NA NA 13 TRBJ1-1 TRBV6-5 CASSYGENTEAFF TGTGCCAGCAGTTACGGAGAGAACACTGAAGCTTTCTTT
NA NA 13 TRBJ1-5 TRBV7-2 CASSLRSGQPQHF TGTGCCAGCAGCTTACGCAGCGGTCAGCCCCAGCATTTT
NA NA 23 TRBJ1-3 TRBV5-1 CASSSNPRWTRESPFGVGNTIYF TGCGCCAGCAGCTCCAACCCCCGATGGACCAGGGAATCCCCATTCGGAGTTGGAAACACCATATATTTT
TRBD1 NA 13 TRBJ2-5 TRBV11-2 CASSLGGTGPQYF TGTGCCAGCAGCTTAGGCGGGACAGGGCCCCAGTACTTC
TRBD2 NA 14 TRBJ2-3 TRBV5-4 CASSIAGGPDTQYF TGTGCCAGCTCCATAGCGGGGGGGCCAGATACGCAGTATTTT
NA NA 12 TRBJ1-1 TRBV6-1 CASSEGHTEAFF TGTGCCAGCAGTGAAGGGCACACTGAAGCTTTCTTT
TRBD1 NA 16 TRBJ2-5 TRBV7-9 CASSINQDRESETQYF TGTGCCAGCAGCATCAACCAGGACAGGGAGTCGGAGACCCAGTACTTC
NA NA 11 TRBJ1-2 TRBV5-1 CASSLGVGYTF TGCGCCAGCAGCTTGGGAGTTGGCTACACCTTC
TRBD2 once 17 TRBJ2-5 TRBV5-5 CASSLAGLAGNQETQYF TGTGCCAGCAGCTTGGCGGGACTAGCGGGAAACCAAGAGACCCAGTACTTC
NA once 14 TRBJ1-1 TRBV28 CASSLGRVGTEAFF TGTGCCAGCAGCCTCGGGAGGGTTGGTACTGAAGCTTTCTTT
NA NA 13 TRBJ2-5 TRBV19 CASRALASETQYF TGTGCCAGCCGGGCTTTAGCGTCAGAGACCCAGTACTTC
TRBD2 NA 13 TRBJ2-5 TRBV2 CASRVREKETQYF TGTGCCAGCAGAGTGCGGGAGAAGGAGACCCAGTACTTC
NA NA 13 TRBJ1-4 TRBV7-2 CASSLVGGEKLFF TGTGCCAGCAGCTTAGTAGGCGGGGAAAAACTGTTTTTT
NA NA 12 TRBJ1-5 TRBV19 CASSIQGGPQHF TGTGCCAGTAGTATTCAGGGAGGGCCCCAGCATTTT
TRBD2 NA 15 TRBJ2-7 TRBV5-1 CASSLVLAGGHEQYF TGCGCCAGCAGCTTGGTACTAGCGGGAGGTCACGAGCAGTACTTC
NA NA 13 TRBJ1-6 TRBV28 CASKQGVYSPLHF TGTGCCAGCAAACAAGGGGTTTATTCACCCCTCCACTTT
NA NA 14 TRBJ1-6 TRBV19 CASSIGERISPLHF TGTGCCAGTAGTATCGGGGAACGTATTTCACCCCTCCACTTT
TRBD2 once 16 TRBJ2-3 TRBV5-1 CASSRGGGGGTDTQYF TGCGCCAGTTCCCGGGGGGGTGGTGGAGGCACAGATACGCAGTATTTT
TRBD1 NA 14 TRBJ2-1 TRBV15 CATARDRLYNEQFF TGTGCCACCGCCCGGGACAGGCTCTACAATGAGCAGTTCTTC
TRBD1 NA 14 TRBJ1-1 TRBV6-5 CASSPRDRRAEAFF TGTGCCAGCAGTCCCCGGGACAGGCGAGCTGAAGCTTTCTTT
NA NA 14 TRBJ2-5 TRBV24-1 CATSDPAAVETQYF TGTGCCACCAGTGATCCAGCGGCAGTGGAGACCCAGTACTTC
NA few 13 TRBJ1-2 TRBV2 CASSSGSNYGYTF TGTGCCAGCAGTTCAGGGTCAAACTATGGCTACACCTTC
NA NA 15 TRBJ2-6 TRBV5-4 CASRNPSGGANVLTF TGTGCCAGCAGGAACCCTTCGGGAGGGGCCAACGTCCTGACTTTC